The rows below give T cell receptor beta chains drawn from one sample of a study of blood T cell repertoires in COVID-19. The method was immunoSEQ multiplex PCR; TCRdb's version includes in-frame clones alone and lacks a portion of them. The sample carries some 110,000 clones, 84% recorded once. Sequencing used peripheral blood. Receptors were obtained from a man aged 55 to 70 with acute or convalescent COVID-19. Each CDR3 is given without its conserved first and last residue. A D gene is named only where the DNA matches it firmly. Clone size appears in some rows only: once, few, many, or a class for an expanded clone.

TRBV5-1	NA	TRBJ1-4	TRBD1	ASASGGTRQEKLF
TRBV7-2	NA	TRBJ2-3	TRBD1	ASSLAGTGVADTQY
TRBV5-1	NA	TRBJ2-7	NA	ASSLASQFSKSYEQY
TRBV29-1	NA	TRBJ2-1	NA	SVRRGEGTNEQF
TRBV5-6	few	TRBJ1-5	NA	ASSIPQVRDQPQH
TRBV5-5	NA	TRBJ2-2	NA	ASSLYPPQAGYTGELF
TRBV5-6	NA	TRBJ2-3	NA	ASSLAGVTRTDTQY
TRBV7-2	NA	TRBJ1-2	TRBD1	ASRRSTGGNNYGYT
TRBV19	NA	TRBJ1-1	NA	ASSIVDNTEAF
TRBV18	NA	TRBJ2-7	TRBD1	ASSQLGQGGVYEQY
TRBV4-3	NA	TRBJ1-6	NA	ASSQEGRGGSPLH
TRBV7-8	NA	TRBJ2-4	TRBD2	ASSVGREGNIQY
TRBV29-1	NA	TRBJ1-1	TRBD1	SVTEGGANTEAF
TRBV2	NA	TRBJ2-3	NA	ASTENRPTDTQY
TRBV12-3/TRBV12-4	NA	TRBJ1-2	TRBD1	ASRVGQGHGYT